The 28 T cell receptor beta chains below were found in one sample sequenced in a study of cytomegalovirus exposure and HLA in healthy donors. PCR amplification relied on 60 Vbeta primers (plus 13 Jbeta primers). Profiled with immunoSEQ multiplex PCR; TCRdb holds only in-frame clones, not every one. The sample includes about 130,000 clones. The specimen was PBMCs. The origin of the receptors is a young man in good health and CMV-seronegative.

CDR3 protein: CASSQQAGLAEGTGELFF. The CDR3 DNA is TGTGCCAGCAGCCAACAAGCGGGGCTAGCGGAGGGAACCGGGGAGCTGTTTTTT. This rearrangement joins TRBV4-2 to TRBJ2-2; 7 bases are shared with TRBD2. The CDR3 sequence is 18 residues long. Germline CDR1 LGHNA, CDR2 YNFKEQ. The ends lost 2 bases at V and 5 bases at J; junction bases unmatched: 14.

The chain joins TRBV2 to TRBJ2-5, with D possibly being TRBD1 (6 bases). CDR3 size: 12 residues. Germline V gene data show CDR1 as SNHLY and CDR2 as FYNNEI. V was shortened by 8 bases and J by 2 bases, with 9 bases between the two germline ends. The CDR3 nucleotides are TGTGCCAGCCGGACAGATCAAGAGACCCAGTACTTC. Amino acid sequence: CASRTDQETQYF.

The chain recombines TRBV7-6 with TRBJ2-5; 13 bases line up with TRBD2. CDR3 length: 15 amino acids. Germline assignment: CDR1 SGHVS and CDR2 FNYEAQ. With V trimmed by 6 bases and J by 5 bases, 6 bases remained unmatched. The CDR3 is CASSRTSGRRETQYF. The CDR3, as DNA: TGTGCCAGCAGTCGGACTAGCGGGAGACGGGAGACCCAGTACTTC.

The chain combines TRBV10-3 with TRBJ2-2; 8 bases line up with TRBD1. Per the germline V gene, CDR1 is ENHRY and CDR2 is SYGVKD. Trimming at V came to 6 bases and at J to 6 bases, leaving 6 bases not matched to a gene. CDR3 length: 14 amino acids. CDR3 DNA: TGTGCCATCAGAAGACAGGGGAGCGCCGGGGAGCTGTTTTTT. Translated: CAIRRQGSAGELFF.

The chain combines TRBV19 with TRBJ2-5, with a tentative D call TRBD1 (5 bases). The CDR3 extends over 15 amino acids. Per the germline V gene, CDR1 is LNHDA and CDR2 is SQIVND (reference sequence). Trimming removed 5 bases at V and 0 bases at J, with 13 bases between. CDR3 sequence (DNA): TGTGCCAGTAGTCCCCAGGGAACGTACCAAGAGACCCAGTACTTC. This gives the protein CASSPQGTYQETQYF.

J is TRBJ2-7 and V is TRBV15, with 11 nucleotides matching TRBD1. Germline V gene data show CDR1 as LNHNV and CDR2 as YYDKDF (reference sequence). The CDR3 is 16 residues long. V dropped 3 bases and J dropped 5; count of bases not matched to a gene: 9. This chain's CDR3 is CATSSRKGTGGNEQYF. The CDR3 coding sequence is TGTGCCACCAGCAGTAGGAAGGGGACAGGGGGTAACGAGCAGTACTTC.

DNA for the CDR3: TGCGCCAGCAGCCAACGGGCGGGGGAATGGTCCTACGAGCAGTACTTC. It encodes CASSQRAGEWSYEQYF. The chain couples TRBV4-1 to TRBJ2-5; 7 nucleotides align to TRBD2. The end of the DNA aligns better with TRBJ2-7, so the J call may be wrong. Germline CDR1 is MGHRA and CDR2 is YSYEKL. CDR3 size: 16 residues.

The chain employs TRBV5-1 and TRBJ1-3; the match to TRBD1 covers 8 bases. Germline V lookup: CDR1 SGHRS, CDR2 YFSETQ. Trimming at V came to 5 bases and at J to 2 bases, leaving 6 bases not matched to a gene. The length of the CDR3 is 15 residues. The CDR3 sequence is CASSPQGAAGNTIYF. In DNA form, the CDR3 reads TGCGCCAGCAGTCCGCAGGGGGCTGCTGGAAACACCATATATTTT.

The V and J genes are TRBV9 and TRBJ2-7; 8 bases are shared with TRBD2. V lost 2 bases to trimming and J lost 6 bases; unmatched junction nucleotides: 7. Germline CDR1 SGDLS, CDR2 YYNGEE. The CDR3 runs to 14 residues. The CDR3 region has the DNA TGTGCCAGCAGCGTCGGAGCGGGAGTAGGCGAGCAGTACTTC. It yields the protein CASSVGAGVGEQYF.

This sequence joins TRBV27 and TRBJ2-7, with 7 bases identical to TRBD1. The CDR3 loop spans 20 amino acids. CDR1 is MNHEY, CDR2 SMNVEV, per germline (reference sequence). V trimming: 6 bases; J trimming: 3 bases; junction bases outside the gene matches: 26. The CDR3, as DNA: TGTGCCAGCAGCCCCAGTCCCGGGACAGTACTCGAGCCAAGCAACTACGAGCAGTACTTC. It specifies CASSPSPGTVLEPSNYEQYF.

The chain carries TRBV11-2 and TRBJ1-1, with D uncertain. CDR3 size: 14 residues. The germline V gene has CDR1 SGHAT and CDR2 FQNNGV. The germline V and J ends were trimmed by 5 bases and 0 bases, with 10 bases remaining between them. The CDR3 spells CASSTGSVNTEAFF. Here the CDR3 DNA reads TGTGCCAGCAGCACCGGGTCAGTGAACACTGAAGCTTTCTTT. The full variable domain, completed using reference TRBV11-2 and TRBJ1-1, is EAGVAQSPRYKIIEKRQSVAFWCNPISGHATLYWYQQILGQGPKLLIQFQNNGVVDDSQLPKDRFSAERLKGVDSTLKIQPAKLEDSAVYLCASSTGSVNTEAFFGQGTRLTVV.

The rearrangement joins TRBV6-5 to TRBJ2-7; the D is unclear. The ends were cut back, 2 bases at V and 3 bases at J, with 14 bases in the middle. CDR1 MNHEY and CDR2 SVGAGI come from the germline V gene. The CDR3 totals 15 residues. The DNA of the CDR3 is TGTGCCAGCAGTTACCGCGCGCTATTCGTCTACGAGCAGTACTTC. As protein: CASSYRALFVYEQYF.

V and J are TRBV4-1 and TRBJ2-1; D is perhaps TRBD2 (5 bases). The V gene's germline CDR1 is MGHRA and CDR2 YSYEKL. V was shortened by 3 bases and J by 8 bases, with 17 bases between the two germline ends. The CDR3 sequence is 15 residues long. CDR3 residues: CASSHGINGLYEQFF. The CDR3 bases are TGCGCCAGCAGCCACGGGATTAATGGGTTGTATGAGCAGTTCTTC.

The rearrangement uses TRBV6-5 and TRBJ1-1; D is perhaps TRBD1 (6 bases). Germline values: CDR1 MNHEY, CDR2 SVGAGI. This CDR3 contains 13 residues. V lost 6 bases, J lost 4 bases, and 12 bases lay in between. In nucleotides, the CDR3 is TGTGCCAGCAGCTCCGACAGGAGCACTGAAGCTTTCTTT. This codes for CASSSDRSTEAFF.

The gene calls are TRBV30 and TRBJ2-7, with 9 positions matching TRBD1. The V gene end was trimmed by 2 bases and the J gene end by 6 bases; junction bases not matched to a gene: 11. The CDR3 spans 15 residues. Germline assignment: CDR1 GTSNPN and CDR2 SVGIG (reference sequence). In nucleotides, the CDR3 is TGTGCCTGGAGTTATTCGGGGACAGGGTCTGCCGAGCAGTACTTC. This encodes CAWSYSGTGSAEQYF.

The chain is built from TRBV7-3 and TRBJ2-3; 7 nucleotides agree with TRBD1. Trimming cost V 5 bases and J 2 bases; bases outside gene matches: 10. The CDR3 has 16 amino acids. CDR1 SGHTA and CDR2 FQGTGA come from the germline V gene. CDR3 residues: CASSAGTARTTDTQYF. The CDR3 nucleotides read TGTGCCAGCAGCGCAGGGACAGCAAGGACCACAGATACGCAGTATTTT.

The chain is built from TRBV10-3 and TRBJ1-1; perhaps TRBD1 as D (6 bases). Trimming took off 4 bases at V and 1 base at J, with 13 bases between the two ends. This CDR3 spans 15 amino acids. Germline V gives CDR1 ENHRY, CDR2 SYGVKD. The DNA for the CDR3 is TGTGCCATCAGTGGGCGACAGGAGAAGAACACTGAAGCTTTCTTT. Its protein is CAISGRQEKNTEAFF.

This sequence joins TRBV4-1 and TRBJ2-3, with 7 bases lining up with TRBD2. Losses at the gene ends were 3 bases for V and 3 bases for J; bases not matched to a gene: 15. The CDR3 length is 18 residues. Germline V lookup: CDR1 MGHRA, CDR2 YSYEKL. CDR3 DNA sequence: TGCGCCAGCAGCCACCCAGCGGGAACCCAACAAAAAACAGATACGCAGTATTTT. Protein: CASSHPAGTQQKTDTQYF.

The chain is built from TRBV6-1 and TRBJ2-1; D is unresolved. Trimming removed 10 bases from V and 1 base from J, with 11 bases in between. This CDR3 spans 13 amino acids. Germline V CDR1 and CDR2: MNHNS, SASEGT. The CDR3 reads CAIHPTSYNEQFF. DNA for the CDR3: TGTGCCATCCACCCGACTTCCTACAATGAGCAGTTCTTC.

In DNA, the CDR3 is TGCGCCAGCAGCCAAGGTCTCCCCGGGCGGGAGGGCCGCAATGAGCAGTTCTTC. The encoded protein is CASSQGLPGREGRNEQFF. This chain uses TRBV4-1 with TRBJ2-1, with 9 bases matching TRBD2. This CDR3 comprises 18 residues. V shed 1 base, J shed 6 bases, and the junction held 13 bases outside the gene matches. The V gene's germline CDR1 is MGHRA and CDR2 YSYEKL.

The CDR3 DNA is TGCGCCAGCAGCCCGCAAGCGGGAGGGCCGTCTACCGGGGAGCTGTTTTTT. Its protein is CASSPQAGGPSTGELFF. V is TRBV5-1 and J is TRBJ2-2; the match to TRBD2 covers 10 bases. The CDR3 totals 17 residues. Germline loops: CDR1 SGHRS, CDR2 YFSETQ. With 4 bases clipped from V and 5 bases from J, the junction kept 11 bases outside the gene matches.

Measured by frequency, this clone is medium-sized. The V and J genes are TRBV10-3 and TRBJ2-6; weak D call: TRBD1 (10 bases). CDR1 and CDR2 from the germline V gene are ENHRY and SYGVKD. CDR3 length equals 15 residues. V was pared by 10 bases and J by 4 bases, with 17 bases between. In nucleotides, the CDR3 is TGTGCCACGGACAGGGGGACTAGCGGGGCCAACGTCCTGACTTTC. Translation: CATDRGTSGANVLTF.

The genes are TRBV7-9 and TRBJ2-3, with 12 positions matching TRBD2. The V gene's germline CDR1 is SEHNR and CDR2 FQNEAQ (reference sequence). The length of the CDR3 is 16 residues. J lost 4 bases, V lost 4 bases, and 6 bases had no gene match. The CDR3, as DNA: TGTGCCAGCAGCTCCCGGACTAGCGGGAACCCAGATACGCAGTATTTT. It specifies CASSSRTSGNPDTQYF.

The V call is TRBV7-6, the J call TRBJ2-1; 9 bases align to TRBD2. Trimming took 1 base from V and 5 from J; bases not matched to a gene: 0. The V gene's germline CDR1 is SGHVS and CDR2 FNYEAQ. CDR3 length equals 14 residues. CDR3 residues: CASSLGLADNEQFF. CDR3 DNA: TGTGCCAGCAGCTTAGGACTAGCGGACAATGAGCAGTTCTTC.

This chain links TRBV29-1 with TRBJ2-1, with D perhaps TRBD2 (6 bases). The CDR3 length is 11 residues. Germline CDR1 is SQVTM and CDR2 is ANQGSEA. Trimming took 4 bases from V and 10 from J, leaving 11 bases between them. The CDR3 here is CSVGVREEQFF. For the CDR3, the DNA is TGCAGCGTTGGGGTCCGGGAGGAGCAGTTCTTC.

This chain joins TRBV29-1 and TRBJ2-7; TRBD2 matches 12 bases. Germline V gene lookup returns CDR1 SQVTM and CDR2 ANQGSEA. With 7 bases clipped from V and 7 bases from J, the junction kept 14 bases outside the gene matches. The CDR3 consists of 15 residues. The CDR3 protein is CSARGLAGGGWEQYF. The DNA of the CDR3 is TGCAGCGCTAGGGGACTAGCGGGCGGAGGGTGGGAGCAGTACTTC.

J is TRBJ2-7 and V is TRBV11-2; D is unclear. Deletions cut 0 bases from V and 3 bases from J, with 12 bases between. Germline V gene data show CDR1 as SGHAT and CDR2 as FQNNGV. This CDR3 comprises 15 residues. The CDR3 sequence is CASSLDVYSDYEQYF. The CDR3 DNA reads as TGTGCCAGCAGCTTAGATGTGTACTCCGACTACGAGCAGTACTTC.

On this clone itself: Other DNA variants within this sample encode the same CDR3. V gene TRBV4-3 combines with J gene TRBJ1-2, with TRBD1 matching over 10 bases. V dropped 3 bases and J dropped 6; count of bases not matched to a gene: 7. The CDR3 runs to 15 residues. Germline V CDR1 and CDR2: LGHNA, YSLEER. As DNA, the CDR3 is TGCGCCAGCAGCCAGGCCCCGACAGGGGGCCATGGCTACACCTTC. Translated, it gives CASSQAPTGGHGYTF.